These 23 T cell receptor beta chains were sequenced from one sample in a study of blood T cell repertoires in COVID-19. The method was immunoSEQ multiplex PCR; TCRdb's version includes in-frame clones alone and lacks a portion of them. The sample gives hundreds of thousands of clones, 75% to 90% of which show up once; 2% to 2.5% is in the top ten. What was sequenced was peripheral blood. Every receptor here comes from a woman in her twenties or thirties who had recovered from COVID-19.

The rearrangement uses TRBV27 and TRBJ1-1; 7 nucleotides line up with TRBD1. CDR3 length: 16 residues. With V trimmed by 3 bases and J by 5 bases, 12 bases remained unmatched. Germline-derived CDR1 and CDR2 are MNHEY and SMNVEV (reference sequence). DNA for the CDR3: TGTGCCAGCAGTTTCTCCATTCGACAGGGAGGTACTGAAGCTTTCTTT. Amino acids: CASSFSIRQGGTEAFF.

The gene calls are TRBV5-1 and TRBJ1-1; D is uncertain. Trimming shortened V by 4 bases and J by 2 bases, and 6 bases separated the two germline ends. The CDR3 loop spans 12 amino acids. Germline V CDR1 and CDR2: SGHRS, YFSETQ. CDR3 region: CASSQYNTEAFF. The CDR3 nucleotides read TGCGCCAGCAGCCAGTATAACACTGAAGCTTTCTTT.

V usage is TRBV19 and J usage is TRBJ2-7; 9 bases line up with TRBD1. Germline V gene sequence: CDR1 LNHDA, CDR2 SQIVND (reference sequence). Losses at the gene ends were 5 bases for V and 7 bases for J; bases not matched to a gene: 3. The CDR3 contains 12 residues. This CDR3 reads CASSETGGEQYF. CDR3 sequence (DNA): TGTGCCAGTAGTGAGACAGGGGGGGAGCAGTACTTC.

This clone was detected a few times. The V call is TRBV18, the J call TRBJ1-1; tentative D call: TRBD1 (5 bases). V shed 5 bases and J shed 3 bases, with 10 bases lying between them. CDR1 KGHSH and CDR2 LQKENI come from the germline V gene. This CDR3 is 13 amino acids long. For the CDR3, the DNA is TGTGCCAGCTCAGCCACAGGTGACACTGAAGCTTTCTTT. This translates into CASSATGDTEAFF.

This clone was seen a handful of times. This rearrangement joins TRBV6-4 to TRBJ2-3; weak D call: TRBD2 (6 bases). V was cut by 8 bases and J by 4 bases, with 13 bases left in between. The CDR3 has 13 amino acids. Germline values: CDR1 MRHNA, CDR2 SNTAGT. The CDR3 region is CASAVGGADTQYF. The CDR3 bases are TGTGCCAGCGCGGTCGGAGGGGCAGATACGCAGTATTTT.

V and J are TRBV11-2 and TRBJ2-7, with D possibly matching TRBD2 (6 bases). This CDR3 contains 18 residues. The V and J ends lost 4 bases and 7 bases respectively, with 29 bases between them. Germline values: CDR1 SGHAT, CDR2 FQNNGV. The CDR3 sequence is CASSSHLIGRKELGEQYF. Written as DNA, the CDR3 is TGTGCCAGCAGCTCCCATTTAATCGGGAGAAAAGAGCTAGGGGAGCAGTACTTC.

This clone was seen a single time. Here the CDR3 DNA reads TGTGCCTGGAGTGGTTCGAGACAGGTCAATCAGCCCCAGCATTTT. Protein: CAWSGSRQVNQPQHF. This chain uses TRBV30 with TRBJ1-5; a weak D match, TRBD1 (6 bases). V lost 1 base to trimming and J lost 3 bases, with 13 bases between them. The CDR3 has 15 amino acids. From germline, CDR1 is GTSNPN and CDR2 SVGIG (reference sequence).

The chain couples TRBV5-1 to TRBJ2-7; maybe TRBD2 (6 bases). V dropped 0 bases and J dropped 1 base, with 11 bases sitting between them. CDR1 SGHRS and CDR2 YFSETQ come from the germline V gene. This CDR3 is built from 15 residues. The CDR3 sequence is CASSLASGTSYEQYF. DNA of the CDR3: TGCGCCAGCAGCTTGGCCTCCGGGACTTCCTACGAGCAGTACTTC.

Remarks on this clone: The sample holds other DNA sequences that translate to the same CDR3. The chain uses TRBV18 and TRBJ1-1; D not certain. The V gene lost 1 base and the J gene lost 3 bases, with 9 bases spanning the gap. CDR1 KGHSH and CDR2 LQKENI come from the germline V gene. The CDR3 runs to 14 residues. The CDR3 DNA follows: TGTGCCAGCTCACCACGCGGAGGAGACACTGAAGCTTTCTTT. Translating it yields CASSPRGGDTEAFF. The complete variable domain, with remaining parts taken from reference TRBV18 and TRBJ1-1, reads NAGVMQNPRHLVRRRGQEARLRCSPMKGHSHVYWYRQLPEEGLKFMVYLQKENIIDESGMPKERFSAEFPKEGPSILRIQQVVRGDSAAYFCASSPRGGDTEAFFGQGTRLTVV.

This clone showed up just once. The chain couples TRBV5-4 to TRBJ2-7; D remains ambiguous. Germline-derived CDR1 and CDR2 are SGHNT and YYREEE (reference sequence). CDR3 length: 12 residues. The V gene lost 2 bases and the J gene lost 6 bases, with 9 bases spanning the gap. This CDR3 reads CASSFGVLEQYF. For the CDR3, the DNA is TGTGCCAGCAGCTTCGGTGTTCTCGAGCAGTACTTC. The whole variable domain, filled in from reference TRBV5-4 and TRBJ2-7, reads ETGVTQSPTHLIKTRGQQVTLRCSSQSGHNTVSWYQQALGQGPQFIFQYYREEENGRGNFPPRFSGLQFPNYSSELNVNALELDDSALYLCASSFGVLEQYFGPGTRLTVT.

The J gene is TRBJ2-5, the V gene TRBV5-5; weak D call: TRBD2 (5 bases). The V end lost 1 base, the J end lost 5 bases, and 9 bases lay between the germline ends. This CDR3 spans 13 amino acids. Germline V gene data show CDR1 as SGHKS and CDR2 as YYEKEE (reference sequence). The CDR3 DNA reads TGTGCCAGCAGCTTGATTTCGGGGGAGACCCAGTACTTC. Translated, it gives CASSLISGETQYF.

Here the CDR3 DNA reads TGTGCCAGCAGCCCCCGCGAGGGGGCGTCCTATGGCTACACCTTC. Translated: CASSPREGASYGYTF. The chain links TRBV7-9 to TRBJ1-2; 7 bases are a match to TRBD1. Germline V gives CDR1 SEHNR, CDR2 FQNEAQ (reference sequence). J lost 4 bases, V lost 5 bases, and 10 bases had no gene match. The CDR3 loop spans 15 amino acids.

The CDR3 spells CASSLVIPYEQYF. The CDR3 DNA sequence: TGTGCCAGCAGCTTAGTTATCCCCTACGAGCAGTACTTC. This rearrangement joins TRBV11-2 to TRBJ2-7, with no clear D. Germline V lookup: CDR1 SGHAT, CDR2 FQNNGV. V dropped 1 base and J dropped 2 bases, with 6 bases sitting between them. The CDR3 has 13 residues.

The V call is TRBV7-6, the J call TRBJ1-3; no definite D call. This CDR3 region has 14 residues. The V gene's germline CDR1 is SGHVS and CDR2 FNYEAQ. The V and J ends lost 2 bases and 4 bases respectively, with 9 bases between them. Written as DNA, the CDR3 is TGTGCCAGCAGCTTAATCGGGTTAGGAAACACCATATATTTT. This sequence encodes CASSLIGLGNTIYF.

The chain couples TRBV24-1 to TRBJ2-1; 14 positions agree with TRBD2. The trim removed 4 bases at V and 6 bases at J, leaving 4 bases unmatched. The CDR3 has 16 amino acids. CDR1 and CDR2 (germline): KGHDR, SFDVKD. In nucleotides, the CDR3 is TGTGCCACCAGTGACCGGACTAGCGGGGGGCTCAATGAGCAGTTCTTC. It yields the protein CATSDRTSGGLNEQFF.

This clone has a single count. One end of the junction is discordant with germline, which a read error may explain. This sequence joins TRBV3-1 (or the pseudogene TRBV3-2) and TRBJ2-5; 8 bases fit TRBD1. The CDR3 has 14 residues. The V gene's germline CDR1 is LGHDT and CDR2 YNNKEL (reference sequence). This CDR3 reads CASSPRTGIDRRDF. The CDR3 region has the DNA TGTGCCAGCAGCCCGCGGACAGGGATCGATCGCAGAGACTTC.

The chain links TRBV10-3 to TRBJ1-1; tentatively, D is TRBD1 (6 bases). The CDR3 loop spans 15 amino acids. The germline V gene has CDR1 ENHRY and CDR2 SYGVKD. V was clipped by 3 bases and J by 3 bases, with 14 bases between them. Here the CDR3 reads CAISDWQGSDTEAFF. The CDR3 DNA sequence: TGTGCCATCAGTGATTGGCAGGGGTCGGACACTGAAGCTTTCTTT.

This chain links TRBV19 with TRBJ2-1; D is possibly TRBD2 (6 bases). This CDR3 has 13 residues. Trimming left V 10 bases short and J 7 bases short, with 17 bases between. From germline, CDR1 is LNHDA and CDR2 SQIVND (reference sequence). The CDR3 DNA is TGTGCCACCACGTCCGGGACTGTGAATGAGCAGTTCTTC. Its translation is CATTSGTVNEQFF.

This chain uses TRBV3-1 (or the pseudogene TRBV3-2) with TRBJ2-1, with 12 bases aligning to TRBD2. The CDR3 loop spans 14 amino acids. Germline CDR1 and CDR2: LGHDT and YNNKEL (reference sequence). V shed 4 bases and J 8 bases; nucleotides not matched to a gene: 3. CDR3 sequence (DNA): TGTGCCAGCAGCCCCCTAGCGGGAGGGCATGAGCAGTTCTTC. It codes for CASSPLAGGHEQFF.

This chain links TRBV6-5 with TRBJ1-1, with unresolved D. The CDR3 totals 15 residues. Germline CDR1 is MNHEY and CDR2 is SVGAGI. The V end lost 6 bases, the J end lost 1 base, and 15 bases lay between the germline ends. The CDR3 DNA follows: TGTGCCAGCAGGATTTCGCGGGAGGGGAACACTGAAGCTTTCTTT. Protein: CASRISREGNTEAFF.

The chain is built from TRBV12-3 or TRBV12-4 and TRBJ2-4; D unclear. The CDR3 has 12 amino acids. Trimming pared 10 bases from V and 0 bases from J, leaving 7 bases between. CDR3 loop: CATSLAKNIQYF. As DNA, the CDR3 is TGTGCCACCTCACTAGCCAAAAACATTCAGTACTTC.

The V and J genes are TRBV12-3 or TRBV12-4 and TRBJ1-1; the D gene is possibly TRBD1 (6 bases). Deletions cut 6 bases from V and 7 bases from J, with 12 bases between. The CDR3 has 12 amino acids. The CDR3 region has the DNA TGTGCCAGCAGACCGCAGGGGTTTGAAGCTTTCTTT. Encoded protein: CASRPQGFEAFF.

The J gene is TRBJ2-7, the V gene TRBV19, with 9 positions matching TRBD2. V gave up 5 bases and J gave up 3 bases; unmatched junction bases: 5. The CDR3 spans 14 residues. The germline V gene has CDR1 LNHDA and CDR2 SQIVND (reference sequence). The CDR3 loop reads CASSFASGDYEQYF. The DNA of the CDR3 is TGTGCCAGTAGTTTCGCTAGCGGGGACTACGAGCAGTACTTC.